This paragraph covers one T cell receptor beta chain sequence. The target antigen is unknown. TCRdb's copy holds only in-frame clones and misses some; the assay was immunoSEQ multiplex PCR. The sample has some 73,000 clones, 70% to 85% seen once; the top ten hold more than 7.5%. Trimming cost V 2 bases and J 0 bases; bases outside gene matches: 7. In germline, CDR1 is MNHNS, CDR2 SASEGT. The CDR3 consists of 17 residues. This record comes from a study of radiotherapy plus CTLA-4 blockade in lung cancer. Study context: The study recorded objective responses in around a sixth of patients and disease control in approximately 29%. Findings of the study overall: TCR clones of tumor origin grew in blood after radiotherapy plus ipilimumab.

Focal radiation plus CTLA-4 blockade with ipilimumab was given to patients with chemo-refractory metastatic non-small-cell lung cancer. The starting material was peripheral blood, obtained from a patient treated with radiotherapy plus ipilimumab. The chain employs TRBV6-1 and TRBJ2-1, with TRBD2 matching over 7 bases. This clonotype originated in a human donor with non-small cell lung cancer whose response to radiotherapy plus ipilimumab could not be evaluated. The CDR3 sequence is CASSEMGGGASYNEQFF. CDR3 sequence (DNA): TGTGCCAGCAGTGAAATGGGGGGGGGAGCCTCCTACAATGAGCAGTTCTTC.